These 14 T cell receptor beta chains originate from one sample sequenced in a study of CXCR3-negative and CXCR3-positive naive CD8 T cells. The TRB cDNA libraries were prepared by 5' RACE with UMI labels. TCRdb derives one entry per CDR3 protein from the 5' RACE reads, leaving out DNA. The sample's table shows 92,000 or so distinct CDR3 sequences. Sequenced input: naive CXCR3- CD8+ T cells from blood. Subset in this sample: CD45RO-CCR7+CD27+CD95- naive CD8+ T cells lacking CXCR3 (TNR3-). These TCRs come from a human donor in good health. Some clones in this sample may be carry-over from other donors' samples.

The rearrangement links TRBV14 to TRBJ1-2. This CDR3 contains 13 residues. CDR1 SGHDN and CDR2 FVKESK come from the germline V gene. This chain's CDR3 is CASSQILDYGYTF.

This chain uses TRBV20-1 with TRBJ2-7; checking the TCRdb D call of TRBD2 is not possible without DNA. The length of the CDR3 is 16 residues. The germline V gene has CDR1 DFQATT and CDR2 SNEGSKA (reference sequence). The CDR3 sequence is CSATTPSGRDAYEQYF.

This chain joins TRBV7-2 and TRBJ2-1; with no DNA, the TCRdb D assignment of TRBD2 cannot be verified. There are 18 residues in the CDR3. From germline, CDR1 is SGHTA and CDR2 FQGNSA. CDR3 protein: CASSLRLAGSGGWNEQFF.

V gene TRBV11-3 combines with J gene TRBJ2-1. CDR3 length: 14 residues. Germline assignment: CDR1 SGHNT and CDR2 YENEEA. The CDR3 spells CASSRVLRSGEQFF. Full variable domain (rest looked up from reference TRBV11-3 and TRBJ2-1): EAGVVQSPRYKIIEKKQPVAFWCNPISGHNTLYWYLQNLGQGPELLIRYENEEAVDDSQLPKDRFSAERLKGVDSTLKIQPAELGDSAVYLCASSRVLRSGEQFFGPGTRLTVL.

The gene calls are TRBV10-3 and TRBJ1-1; TCRdb calls TRBD1, which cannot be checked without DNA. Germline CDR1 and CDR2: ENHRY and SYGVKD. This CDR3 region has 13 residues. CDR3 region: CAISELQGFEAFF.

V and J are TRBV7-9 and TRBJ1-5; TCRdb outputs TRBD1, but without DNA this stays unchecked. CDR3 size: 13 residues. Germline loops: CDR1 SEHNR, CDR2 FQNEAQ (reference sequence). The chain's CDR3 is CASSFWGDQPQHF.

Here the CDR3 reads CASSYSEGAADTQYF. V is TRBV6-5 and J is TRBJ2-3; no DNA is available, so the TRBD1 call from TCRdb remains unchecked. Germline CDR1 and CDR2: MNHEY and SVGAGI. The CDR3 sequence is 15 residues long.

The genes are TRBV7-2 and TRBJ1-2. The CDR3 is 14 residues long. Germline CDR1 SGHTA, CDR2 FQGNSA. CDR3 protein: CASSRQGPNYGYTF.

The chain links TRBV20-1 to TRBJ2-7; TCRdb selects TRBD1, and the lack of DNA leaves this call unchecked. From germline, CDR1 is DFQATT and CDR2 SNEGSKA (reference sequence). The CDR3 length is 13 residues. This chain's CDR3 is CSAANREPYEQYF.

The chain joins TRBV6-6 to TRBJ1-5. Per the germline V gene, CDR1 is MNHNY and CDR2 is SVGAGI (reference sequence). This CDR3 comprises 13 residues. The CDR3 spells CASSKGSNQPQHF.

This chain links TRBV20-1 with TRBJ2-7; there is no DNA to check the TCRdb D call of TRBD2. The CDR3 is 14 residues long. CDR1 is DFQATT, CDR2 SNEGSKA, per germline (reference sequence). The CDR3 spells CSAQGLAGGYEQYF.

This chain uses TRBV4-1 with TRBJ1-6. Germline assignment: CDR1 MGHRA and CDR2 YSYEKL. There are 17 residues in the CDR3. The CDR3 sequence is CASSQSDTSSYNSPLHF.

This sequence joins TRBV12-3 or TRBV12-4 and TRBJ2-5; TCRdb gives TRBD1 as the D gene, but with no DNA this cannot be confirmed. The CDR3 sequence is 14 residues long. The chain's CDR3 is CASSLVGRTETQYF.

The V call is TRBV7-9, the J call TRBJ1-1; TCRdb's D gene call, TRBD1, goes unchecked for lack of DNA. There are 15 residues in the CDR3. The germline V gene encodes CDR1 SEHNR and CDR2 FQNEAQ (reference sequence). CDR3 loop: CASSVPTGGGTEAFF. Together with reference TRBV7-9 and TRBJ1-1, the CDR3 gives the full variable domain: DTGVSQNPRHKITKRGQNVTFRCDPISEHNRLYWYRQTLGQGPEFLTYFQNEAQLEKSRLLSDRFSAERPKGSFSTLEIQRTEQGDSAMYLCASSVPTGGGTEAFFGQGTRLTVV.